This is a list of T cell receptor beta chains from one sample in a study of cytomegalovirus exposure and HLA in healthy donors. The method was immunoSEQ multiplex PCR; TCRdb's version includes in-frame clones alone and lacks a portion of them. The table includes about 160,000 clones, 60% to 80% detected once. Sequencing was done on a sample of PBMCs. These receptors all come from a male donor in good health and CMV-seronegative. CDR3s include the opening cysteine and the closing phenylalanine or tryptophan. Fields, in order: D gene, J gene, V gene, CDR3 protein. A D gene is named only where the DNA matches it firmly.

>NA|TRBJ1-3|TRBV9
CASSVGASFSGNTIYF
>NA|TRBJ2-1|TRBV7-3
CASSLRLEEEQFF
>NA|TRBJ2-1|TRBV27
CASSYGAVNYNEQFF
>TRBD2|TRBJ2-3|TRBV19
CASSPLAGSTDTQYF
>TRBD2|TRBJ2-5|TRBV7-6
CASSQGLAGGPGETQYF
>NA|TRBJ1-2|TRBV18
CASSPGRDNYGYTF
>NA|TRBJ2-1|TRBV7-3
CASSLAEAGSYNEQFF
>NA|TRBJ1-5|TRBV28
CASRGWGGNQPQHF
>TRBD1|TRBJ2-5|TRBV18
CASSQTGGQETQYF
>NA|NA|TRBV2
CASHRESSYNEQFF
>NA|TRBJ1-4|TRBV7-2
CASSIGGNEKLFF
>NA|TRBJ2-7|TRBV5-1
CASSFTGRGEQYF
>NA|TRBJ1-1|TRBV19
CASRRIMNTEAFF
>NA|TRBJ1-1|TRBV7-8
CASSFQGPNTEAFF
>TRBD1|TRBJ1-1|TRBV2
CASSEARGGRGLTEAFF
>TRBD1|TRBJ1-1|TRBV27
CASSWGQANTEAFF
>TRBD1|TRBJ2-5|TRBV6-5
CASRRQGAWETQYF
>NA|TRBJ2-7|TRBV30
CAWMTHYEQYF
>TRBD2|NA|TRBV5-1
CASSPGLAVSYEQYF
>NA|TRBJ1-1|TRBV27
CASALREGGFEAFF
>TRBD1|TRBJ2-1|TRBV6-1
CASTRPGQGSNEQFF
>NA|TRBJ1-6|TRBV21-1
CASSKRTGRVWIGSYNSPLHF
>NA|TRBJ2-7|TRBV6-6
CASSSPHRDHEQYF
>TRBD1|TRBJ1-6|TRBV28
CASSLIGQGRNSPLHF
>TRBD2|TRBJ2-5|TRBV6-5
CASRHGGLAGETQYF
>NA|TRBJ2-3|TRBV5-1
CASSLGDNLATDTQYF